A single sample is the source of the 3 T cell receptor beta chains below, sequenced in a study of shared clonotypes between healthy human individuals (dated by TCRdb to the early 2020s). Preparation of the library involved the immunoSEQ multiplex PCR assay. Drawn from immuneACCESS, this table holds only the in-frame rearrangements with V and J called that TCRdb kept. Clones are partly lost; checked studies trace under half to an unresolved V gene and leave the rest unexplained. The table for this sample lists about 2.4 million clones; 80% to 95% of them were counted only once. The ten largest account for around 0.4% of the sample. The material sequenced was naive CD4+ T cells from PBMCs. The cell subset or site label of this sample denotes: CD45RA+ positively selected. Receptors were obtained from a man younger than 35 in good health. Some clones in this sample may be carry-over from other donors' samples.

CDR3 residues: CASLKLDEQFF. The CDR3 region has the DNA TGTGCCAGCTTGAAGCTGGATGAGCAGTTCTTC. The genes are TRBV19 and TRBJ2-1; D remains unclear. The CDR3 has 11 amino acids. The germline V gene has CDR1 LNHDA and CDR2 SQIVND (reference sequence). The ends were cut back, 9 bases at V and 8 bases at J, with 11 bases in the middle.

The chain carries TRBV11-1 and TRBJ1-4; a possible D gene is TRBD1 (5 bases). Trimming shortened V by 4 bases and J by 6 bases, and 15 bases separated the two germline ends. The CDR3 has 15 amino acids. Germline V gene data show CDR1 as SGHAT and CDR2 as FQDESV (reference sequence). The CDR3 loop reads CASSSNTGTDEKLFF. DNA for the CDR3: TGTGCCAGCAGCTCAAATACCGGGACCGATGAAAAACTGTTTTTT.

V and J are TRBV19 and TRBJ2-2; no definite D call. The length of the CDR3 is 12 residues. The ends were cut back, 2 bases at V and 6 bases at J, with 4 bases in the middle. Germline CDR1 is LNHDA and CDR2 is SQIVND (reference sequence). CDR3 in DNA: TGTGCCAGTAGTATATTTGCCGGGGAGCTGTTTTTT. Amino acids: CASSIFAGELFF.